This T cell receptor (beta chain) is from a study of metastatic and nonmetastatic thyroid tumors (dated by TCRdb to about 2020). About the full investigation: Repertoires were compared across peripheral blood and tumor or nodule tissue samples from malignant and benign thyroid patients. What the study reported, not specific to this receptor: In both blood and tumor samples, TCR beta diversity was reported to be significantly higher in malignant tumors than in benign nodules.

No patient had received any treatment before thyroid surgery. The study retrospectively analysed patient clinical samples collected from about 2012 to 2019 using T-cell receptor beta sequencing. With regard to this clone: This receptor's antigen is unknown. Base-call qualities are not available, and no considerably larger clone is one nucleotide away.

The library was prepared using PCR. TCRdb lists the instrument as Illumina HiSeq 4000. High-throughput sequencing was used to profile the TCR beta-chain CDR3 region of each patient. The authors' analysis ran thus. The researchers built a classifier to tell apart papillary thyroid cancer patients with distant metastasis, based on CDR3 differences among clinicopathological groups. The Shannon index was used to measure repertoire diversity, and the Morisita-Horn index was used to measure how similar tumor and blood repertoires were. The raw public data were reprocessed by TCRdb itself: fastp quality trimming at Q25, MiXCR clonotype calling, in-frame beta chains only. TCRdb, not the original authors, processed these V and J calls. This sample has roughly 5,000 clones in its table, and around 30% of those were observed once. 12% to 15% of the sample rests with the top ten. Its CDR3 holds 13 amino acids, cysteine through phenylalanine. The kept DNA is CDR3 alone, 39 bases in frame from the first base. The germline ends are 10 bases apart after V is trimmed by 2 bases and J by 2 bases. For CDR1 and CDR2, the germline V gene (reference sequence) lists DFQATT and SNEGSKA.

The source of this sequence is a female donor with papillary thyroid cancer or a benign thyroid nodule (not recorded which). Some clones in this sample may be carry-over from other donors' samples. The sample taken for sequencing was adjacent normal tissue. The sequence is built from TRBV20-1 and TRBJ2-7; TRBD2 is perhaps the D gene, given 6 matching bases. This receptor has the CDR3 CSARRRGAYEQYF. The nucleotide sequence reads TGCAGTGCTAGAAGGAGGGGAGCCTACGAGCAGTACTTC.